This T cell receptor beta chain was identified in a study of cytomegalovirus exposure and HLA in healthy donors. The overall study: Assignment to the Caucasian-associated ancestry cluster applied to less than 85% of the roughly 400 genotyped donors. Whole-study findings and limits: Reportedly, diagnosis of cytomegalovirus status by the classifier showed high specificity and sensitivity.

This PCR relied on a set of 60 Vbeta primers and 13 Jbeta primers. Produced via immunoSEQ multiplex PCR; TCRdb's table is partial and in-frame only. This table holds 100,000 or so clones, around 76% found once. As concerns this clone: What it binds is unknown. Other DNA sequences in the sample encode the same CDR3.

V lost 4 bases to trimming and J lost 4 bases; unmatched junction nucleotides: 5. This CDR3 spans 14 amino acids. Germline V gene data show CDR1 as SGHRS and CDR2 as YFSETQ. This clonotype was sampled from a woman aged 40 to 50 in good health and CMV-seropositive. This sequence joins TRBV5-1 and TRBJ2-1; 7 bases are shared with TRBD1. The sample was PBMCs. The CDR3 bases are TGCGCCAGCAGCCCCGGGACAGCTTACAATGAGCAGTTCTTC. Translating gives CASSPGTAYNEQFF. The whole variable domain, remainder taken from reference TRBV5-1 and TRBJ2-1, is KAGVTQTPRYLIKTRGQQVTLSCSPISGHRSVSWYQQTPGQGLQFLFEYFSETQRNKGNFPGRFSGRQFSNSRSEMNVSTLELGDSALYLCASSPGTAYNEQFFGPGTRLTVL.